A single sample is the source of the 10 T cell receptor beta chains below, sequenced in a study of cytotoxic CD8 clonotypes in ibrutinib-treated CLL. The data were produced by immunoSEQ multiplex PCR, yet TCRdb's version contains in-frame clones alone and is incomplete. The data contain 110,000 to 150,000 clones, around 93% of them singletons. The sample consisted of PBMCs, taken after 12 months of ibrutinib treatment. These receptors came from a human donor with chronic lymphocytic leukemia.

The chain uses TRBV9 and TRBJ2-7; 8 bases agree with TRBD2. CDR1 is SGDLS, CDR2 YYNGEE, per germline. The CDR3 loop spans 15 amino acids. J lost 6 bases, V lost 4 bases, and 12 bases had no gene match. DNA for the CDR3: TGTGCCAGCAGCTTGGGCCCAGCGGGAGTCGGCGAGCAGTACTTC. Translated, it gives CASSLGPAGVGEQYF.

The chain couples TRBV11-1 to TRBJ2-5; D possibly uses TRBD1 or TRBD2 (5 bases each). There are 16 residues in the CDR3. Trimming shortened V by 5 bases and J by 5 bases, and 21 bases separated the two germline ends. From germline, CDR1 is SGHAT and CDR2 FQDESV (reference sequence). The CDR3 is CASSDLGALKEETQYF. The CDR3 nucleotides read TGTGCCAGCAGCGACCTCGGGGCCCTAAAGGAGGAGACCCAGTACTTC.

The chain carries TRBV6-5 and TRBJ2-1; D remains unclear. CDR1 is MNHEY and CDR2 is SVGAGI in the germline V gene. The CDR3 runs 14 residues. Trimming removed 8 bases from V and 0 bases from J, with 11 bases in between. CDR3 nucleotide sequence: TGTGCCAGCGGTCGGGCTAACTCCTACAATGAGCAGTTCTTC. Translated: CASGRANSYNEQFF.

The chain joins TRBV25-1 to TRBJ2-5; D is uncertain. Germline-derived CDR1 and CDR2 are MGHDK and SYGVNS. The CDR3 runs to 17 residues. The V and J ends lost 3 bases and 7 bases respectively, with 24 bases between them. The CDR3 spells CASSESTTRDVVGTQYF. The CDR3 bases are TGTGCCAGCAGTGAGAGCACAACCCGAGATGTGGTCGGGACCCAGTACTTC. Drawing the rest from reference TRBV25-1 and TRBJ2-5, the complete variable domain is EADIYQTPRYLVIGTGKKITLECSQTMGHDKMYWYQQDPGMELHLIHYSYGVNSTEKGDLSSESTVSRIRTEHFPLTLESARPSHTSQYLCASSESTTRDVVGTQYFGPGTRLLVL.

The chain is built from TRBV27 and TRBJ2-1; the match to TRBD2 covers 9 bases. This CDR3 has 16 residues. Germline trimming cut 7 bases from V and 0 bases from J; bases unmatched to any gene: 7. Germline V gene data show CDR1 as MNHEY and CDR2 as SMNVEV (reference sequence). CDR3: CASTLSGRSSYNEQFF. The CDR3 DNA reads as TGTGCCAGCACCCTCAGCGGGAGGAGCTCCTACAATGAGCAGTTCTTC.

This chain joins TRBV6-5 and TRBJ1-5; 9 bases agree with TRBD1. The length of the CDR3 is 14 residues. Germline values: CDR1 MNHEY, CDR2 SVGAGI. V gave up 9 bases and J gave up 7 bases; unmatched junction bases: 10. This CDR3 is CASRTGGGGQPQHF. The CDR3 DNA reads TGTGCCAGTAGAACAGGGGGCGGGGGACAGCCCCAGCATTTT.

The chain carries TRBV6-5 and TRBJ2-7; 7 bases are shared with TRBD1. This CDR3 region has 14 residues. CDR1 and CDR2 from the germline V gene are MNHEY and SVGAGI. V shed 6 bases, J shed 0 bases, and the junction held 5 bases outside the gene matches. The DNA for the CDR3 is TGTGCCAGCAGCCGGACAGGCTCCTCCTACGAGCAGTACTTC. Its translation is CASSRTGSSYEQYF.

This chain joins TRBV28 and TRBJ2-7; 9 bases align to TRBD2. Germline V gene lookup returns CDR1 MDHEN and CDR2 SYDVKM. The CDR3 contains 15 residues. V dropped 6 bases and J dropped 3; count of bases not matched to a gene: 9. This chain's CDR3 is CASRPSGTSFYEQYF. The CDR3 DNA follows: TGTGCCAGCAGACCATCCGGGACTAGCTTCTACGAGCAGTACTTC.

The gene calls are TRBV28 and TRBJ1-2; D may be TRBD1 (6 bases). Germline V gene lookup returns CDR1 MDHEN and CDR2 SYDVKM. V lost 3 bases and J 6 bases, leaving 11 bases between the germline ends. This CDR3 has 13 amino acids. CDR3 residues: CASSFPRQDGYTF. CDR3 nucleotide sequence: TGTGCCAGCAGTTTTCCGCGACAGGATGGCTACACCTTC.

The J gene is TRBJ2-1, the V gene TRBV7-6, with D possibly TRBD2 on 5 matching bases. The CDR3 is 13 residues long. Trimming shortened V by 2 bases and J by 7 bases, and 9 bases separated the two germline ends. CDR1 SGHVS and CDR2 FNYEAQ come from the germline V gene. CDR3 bases: TGTGCCAGCAGCTTACTGGGCGGGAATGAGCAGTTCTTC. Translated, it gives CASSLLGGNEQFF.